A single TCR beta chain is shown here with its context. The germline V and J ends were trimmed by 3 bases and 2 bases, with 19 bases remaining between them. This CDR3 has 17 amino acids. Germline V gene sequence: CDR1 LNHDA, CDR2 SQIVND (reference sequence). This specimen belongs to a study of blood T cell repertoires in COVID-19. Study as a whole: Both acute and convalescent COVID-19 samples were obtained from the United States, Italy and Spain. Sources were T cells, B-cell-depleted T cells, or PBMCs; the material itself was cDNA or gDNA.

Per the study methods: Counts of nucleated cells, estimated from reference gene primer amplification, were obtained. Sequencing used immunoSEQ multiplex PCR; TCRdb keeps in-frame clones, though not all of them. V and J calls and clone size follow that table, whereas D and trimming were derived from the DNA. This sample has about 250,000 clones, with 70% to 90% found just once. V is TRBV19 and J is TRBJ1-1; perhaps TRBD1 as D (6 bases). This sequence originates from a man aged 80 or over with acute or convalescent COVID-19. Sequences were obtained from peripheral blood. The CDR3 bases are TGTGCCAGTAGTATCGGAGGTTGGGCAGGGGCTAACACTGAAGCTTTCTTT. Amino acids: CASSIGGWAGANTEAFF.